Below, one T cell receptor (beta chain) is given with its context. Antigen: not known. The V gene's germline CDR1 is SGHRS and CDR2 YFSETQ. Trimming left V 3 bases short and J 0 bases short, with 18 bases between. CDR3 length equals 18 residues. TCRdb's copy holds only in-frame clones and misses some; the assay was immunoSEQ multiplex PCR. The table records approximately 1,500 clones, more than 95% of them present only once. The entry originates in a study of circulating and synovial CD4+ cells in juvenile arthritis. Study-wide findings and caveats: CPL versus bulk CD4 samples: T cell genome counts differed by at least an order of magnitude. Compared with bulk blood, circulating pathogenic-like lymphocytes shared substantially more CDR3 sequences with synovial T cells.

This chain uses TRBV5-1 with TRBJ2-2, with D perhaps TRBD1 (6 bases). The sequencing input was CD4+ T cells from synovial fluid. The sequence was collected from a human donor with juvenile idiopathic arthritis. The CDR3 bases are TGCGCCAGCAGCTCAGGGGCGCGGACAATCGCGAACACCGGGGAGCTGTTTTTT. This codes for CASSSGARTIANTGELFF. The full variable domain, rest sourced from reference TRBV5-1 and TRBJ2-2, is KAGVTQTPRYLIKTRGQQVTLSCSPISGHRSVSWYQQTPGQGLQFLFEYFSETQRNKGNFPGRFSGRQFSNSRSEMNVSTLELGDSALYLCASSSGARTIANTGELFFGEGSRLTVL.